Listed here are 18 T cell receptor beta chains from one sample, sequenced in a study of blood T cell repertoires in COVID-19 (dated by TCRdb to between 2020 and 2021). The protocol used for the library was the immunoSEQ multiplex PCR assay. TCRdb re-hosts the immuneACCESS table, in-frame sequences only. Its copies lack some clones; in the studies checked, an unresolved V gene accounts for under half of them, and the cause for the rest is not known. Across this sample there are roughly 500,000 clones, with around 85% seen only once. 8% to 9.5% of the sample lies in the top ten. The sequencing sample was made of PBMCs or T cells enriched from blood (not recorded which). Receptors were obtained from a woman aged 55-70 years who had recovered from COVID-19.

The chain has TRBV10-3 and TRBJ2-7; possibly TRBD1 for D (6 bases). Germline CDR1 reads ENHRY; CDR2 reads SYGVKD. The CDR3 contains 16 residues. Trimming removed 3 bases from V and 3 bases from J, with 18 bases in between. The CDR3 spells CAISDPGARGDYEQYF. For the CDR3, the DNA is TGTGCCATCAGTGACCCTGGGGCCAGGGGCGACTACGAGCAGTACTTC.

The V gene is TRBV5-8, the J gene TRBJ1-3; D is undetermined. The CDR3 runs to 15 residues. CDR1 SGHTS and CDR2 YDEGEE come from the germline V gene. Deletions cut 2 bases from V and 0 bases from J, with 9 bases between. CDR3 region: CASSFRGGSGNTIYF. CDR3 in DNA: TGTGCCAGCAGCTTTCGCGGTGGCTCTGGAAACACCATATATTTT. The full variable domain, its missing parts supplied by reference TRBV5-8 and TRBJ1-3, is EAGVTQSPTHLIKTRGQQATLRCSPISGHTSVYWYQQALGLGLQFLLWYDEGEERNRGNFPPRFSGRQFPNYSSELNVNALELEDSALYLCASSFRGGSGNTIYFGEGSWLTVV.

The chain joins TRBV5-1 to TRBJ2-5, with TRBD1 matching over 7 bases. There are 15 residues in the CDR3. J gave up 5 bases and V 4 bases, and 11 bases lay outside the gene matches. Germline lookup yields CDR1 SGHRS and CDR2 YFSETQ. The CDR3 sequence is CASSRTRQGEETQYF. CDR3 nucleotides: TGCGCCAGCAGCAGAACCAGACAGGGTGAGGAGACCCAGTACTTC.

This chain uses TRBV2 with TRBJ1-1; D might be TRBD1 (6 bases). This CDR3 contains 12 residues. Deletions cut 8 bases from V and 7 bases from J, with 14 bases between. Germline lookup yields CDR1 SNHLY and CDR2 FYNNEI. The chain's CDR3 is CASSRDTHEAFF. The DNA of the CDR3 is TGTGCCAGCTCTCGGGACACCCATGAAGCTTTCTTT.

This chain connects TRBV25-1 to TRBJ1-3; 7 nucleotides line up with TRBD1. The CDR3 loop spans 15 amino acids. The junction had 7 bases not matched to a gene; V was cut back by 6 bases and J by 2 bases. Germline lookup yields CDR1 MGHDK and CDR2 SYGVNS. Written as DNA, the CDR3 is TGTGCCAGCAGCCGGGGGACAGCTACTGGAAACACCATATATTTT. Its translation is CASSRGTATGNTIYF.

The chain recombines TRBV9 with TRBJ1-2, with 9 positions matching TRBD1. CDR3 length equals 15 residues. CDR1 and CDR2 from the germline V gene are SGDLS and YYNGEE. V lost 0 bases and J lost 4; bases outside the gene matches: 4. The DNA of the CDR3 is TGTGCCAGCAGCGTAGGAGGGACAGGGAGCTATGGCTACACCTTC. It translates to CASSVGGTGSYGYTF.

This clone was observed a handful of times. This sequence joins TRBV11-2 and TRBJ2-7; 8 bases align to TRBD1. Germline CDR1 is SGHAT and CDR2 is FQNNGV. The CDR3 length is 13 residues. With 5 bases clipped from V and 7 bases from J, the junction kept 7 bases outside the gene matches. The CDR3 DNA follows: TGTGCCAGCAGCCTTAGACAGGGGAAGGAGCAGTACGTC. Translating it yields CASSLRQGKEQYV.

This chain joins TRBV15 and TRBJ1-2; D remains ambiguous. The CDR3 has 16 residues. The germline V and J ends were trimmed by 1 base and 4 bases, with 16 bases remaining between them. Germline V gene lookup returns CDR1 LNHNV and CDR2 YYDKDF (reference sequence). In nucleotides, the CDR3 is TGTGCCACCAGCAGAGCTCACGCCGAGTGGGCCTATGGCTACACCTTC. Residues: CATSRAHAEWAYGYTF.

The chain has TRBV19 and TRBJ2-4; 10 nucleotides agree with TRBD1. Germline CDR1 and CDR2: LNHDA and SQIVND (reference sequence). V lost 3 bases to trimming and J lost 7 bases; unmatched junction nucleotides: 9. The CDR3 loop spans 16 amino acids. Here the CDR3 DNA reads TGTGCCAGTAGTATGAGATCCGGGACAGGGGATAACATTCAGTACTTC. The encoded protein is CASSMRSGTGDNIQYF.

The V gene is TRBV2, the J gene TRBJ2-7; no clear D. The CDR3 spans 11 residues. From germline, CDR1 is SNHLY and CDR2 FYNNEI. The V end lost 3 bases, the J end lost 5 bases, and 5 bases lay between the germline ends. CDR3 coding DNA: TGTGCCAGCAGTGACAGGCACGAGCAGTACGTC. Its translation: CASSDRHEQYV.

This clone came up a few times. CDR3 loop: CASSAGISGNTIYF. CDR3 in DNA: TGCGCCAGCAGCGCCGGGATCTCTGGAAACACCATATATTTT. This sequence joins TRBV10-1 and TRBJ1-3; no clear D gene. Trimming stripped 6 bases from V and 0 bases from J, with 9 bases between. This CDR3 spans 14 amino acids. Looked up from germline, CDR1 is WNHNN and CDR2 is SYGVQD (reference sequence).

The rearrangement joins TRBV11-2 to TRBJ2-2, with a weak D call TRBD2 (6 bases). The CDR3 sequence is 15 residues long. The ends were cut back, 3 bases at V and 1 base at J, with 9 bases in the middle. The germline V gene has CDR1 SGHAT and CDR2 FQNNGV. The CDR3 DNA sequence: TGTGCCAGCAGCTTGAGGGGACTGAACACCGGGGAGCTGTTTTTT. Amino acid sequence: CASSLRGLNTGELFF.

In its sample, this clone was seen once. The V and J genes are TRBV7-2 and TRBJ1-3; maybe TRBD1 (6 bases). This CDR3 has 17 amino acids. The germline V gene has CDR1 SGHTA and CDR2 FQGNSA. Deletions cut 6 bases from V and 4 bases from J, with 22 bases between. The CDR3 sequence is CASSLPGGGAVGNTIYF. The DNA for the CDR3 is TGTGCCAGCAGTTTGCCGGGTGGGGGGGCAGTCGGAAACACCATATATTTT.

This clone was seen ten or more times. The CDR3 bases are TGTGCCAGCAAAGTGGGGACAGGGGCTGAAAACACTGAAGCTTTCTTT. Protein product: CASKVGTGAENTEAFF. The chain couples TRBV2 to TRBJ1-1; 10 positions agree with TRBD1. After removal of 7 bases from V and 2 bases from J, the junction contained 10 bases not matched to a gene. The CDR3 runs 16 residues. Germline V lookup: CDR1 SNHLY, CDR2 FYNNEI.

The J gene is TRBJ2-7, the V gene TRBV5-1; possible D gene TRBD1, 5 bases. This CDR3 has 15 residues. Trimming removed 0 bases from V and 1 base from J, with 11 bases in between. Per the germline V gene, CDR1 is SGHRS and CDR2 is YFSETQ. The CDR3: CASSLVTAGSYEQYF. In DNA, the CDR3 is TGCGCCAGCAGCTTGGTTACAGCAGGGTCCTACGAGCAGTACTTC.

The chain has TRBV24-1 and TRBJ2-2, with TRBD2 as a possible D gene (6 bases). Deletions cut 5 bases from V and 6 bases from J, with 15 bases between. Germline CDR1 KGHDR, CDR2 SFDVKD. This CDR3 spans 15 amino acids. This chain's CDR3 is CATSAPGVLAGELFF. In DNA form, the CDR3 reads TGTGCCACCAGTGCCCCGGGGGTTTTGGCCGGGGAGCTGTTTTTT.

The rearrangement joins TRBV19 to TRBJ1-4; 7 bases fit TRBD1. The junction had 5 bases not matched to a gene; V was cut back by 3 bases and J by 4 bases. The germline CDR1 and CDR2 sequences are LNHDA and SQIVND (reference sequence). The CDR3 contains 15 residues. CDR3 sequence: CASSITGTDNEKLFF. In DNA form, the CDR3 reads TGTGCCAGTAGTATTACCGGGACAGATAATGAAAAACTGTTTTTT. The complete variable domain, with remaining parts taken from reference TRBV19 and TRBJ1-4, reads DGGITQSPKYLFRKEGQNVTLSCEQNLNHDAMYWYRQDPGQGLRLIYYSQIVNDFQKGDIAEGYSVSREKKESFPLTVTSAQKNPTAFYLCASSITGTDNEKLFFGSGTQLSVL.

This sequence joins TRBV2 and TRBJ2-2; 11 bases align to TRBD1. The V segment lost 6 bases and the J segment 4 bases; nucleotides outside the gene matches: 7. CDR3 size: 16 residues. Germline V gives CDR1 SNHLY, CDR2 FYNNEI. For the CDR3, the DNA is TGTGCCAGCAGGGACAGGGGGCGTTCGACCACCGGGGAGCTGTTTTTT. It codes for CASRDRGRSTTGELFF.